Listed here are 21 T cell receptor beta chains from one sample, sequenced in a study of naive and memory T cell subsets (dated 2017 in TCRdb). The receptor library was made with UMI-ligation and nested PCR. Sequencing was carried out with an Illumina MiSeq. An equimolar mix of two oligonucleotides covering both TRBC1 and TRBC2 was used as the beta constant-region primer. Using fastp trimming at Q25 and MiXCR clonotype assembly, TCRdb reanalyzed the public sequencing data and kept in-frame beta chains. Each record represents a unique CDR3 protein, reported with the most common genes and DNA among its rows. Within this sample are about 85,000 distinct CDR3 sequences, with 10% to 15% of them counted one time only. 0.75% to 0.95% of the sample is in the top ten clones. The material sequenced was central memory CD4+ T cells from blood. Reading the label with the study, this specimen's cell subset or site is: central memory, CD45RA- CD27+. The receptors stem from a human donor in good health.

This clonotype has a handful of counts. CDR3 in amino acids: CASSLNGGTDTQYF. CDR3 DNA: TGTGCCAGCAGCTTAAACGGCGGAACAGATACGCAGTATTTT. The chain recombines TRBV7-2 with TRBJ2-3, with D unresolved. CDR3 length: 14 residues. Trimming removed 2 bases from V and 3 bases from J, with 9 bases in between. Germline CDR1 reads SGHTA; CDR2 reads FQGNSA.

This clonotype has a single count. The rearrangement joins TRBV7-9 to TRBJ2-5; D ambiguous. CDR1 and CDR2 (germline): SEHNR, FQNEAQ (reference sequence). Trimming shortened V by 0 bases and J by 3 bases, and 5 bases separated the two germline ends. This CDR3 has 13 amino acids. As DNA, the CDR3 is TGTGCCAGCAGCTTAGCGGAAAAAGAGACCCAGTACTTC. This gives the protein CASSLAEKETQYF.

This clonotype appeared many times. The CDR3 DNA sequence: TGTGCCAGCAGCCAAGGTGGGGCTCTCCACACCGGGGAGCTGTTTTTT. Translation gives CASSQGGALHTGELFF. The J gene is TRBJ2-2, the V gene TRBV4-2; tentative D call: TRBD1 (5 bases). V lost 1 base and J lost 3, with 12 bases in between. Germline lookup yields CDR1 LGHNA and CDR2 YNFKEQ. The CDR3 sequence is 16 residues long.

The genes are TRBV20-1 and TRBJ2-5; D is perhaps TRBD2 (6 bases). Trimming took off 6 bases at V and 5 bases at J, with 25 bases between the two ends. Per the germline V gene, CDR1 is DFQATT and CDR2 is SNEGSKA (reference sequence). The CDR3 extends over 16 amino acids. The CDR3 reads CSAKVMGGIKEETQYF. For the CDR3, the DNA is TGCAGTGCCAAGGTTATGGGCGGGATTAAGGAGGAGACCCAGTACTTC.

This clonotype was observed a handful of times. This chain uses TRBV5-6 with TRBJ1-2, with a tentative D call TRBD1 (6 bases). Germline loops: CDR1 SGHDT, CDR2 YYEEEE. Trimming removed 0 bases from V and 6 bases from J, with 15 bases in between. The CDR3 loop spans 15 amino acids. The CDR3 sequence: CASSLGYSGHDGYTF. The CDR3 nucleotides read TGTGCCAGCAGCTTGGGGTACTCGGGACATGATGGCTACACCTTC. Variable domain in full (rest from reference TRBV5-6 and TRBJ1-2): DAGVTQSPTHLIKTRGQQVTLRCSPKSGHDTVSWYQQALGQGPQFIFQYYEEEERQRGNFPDRFSGHQFPNYSSELNVNALLLGDSALYLCASSLGYSGHDGYTFGSGTRLTVV.

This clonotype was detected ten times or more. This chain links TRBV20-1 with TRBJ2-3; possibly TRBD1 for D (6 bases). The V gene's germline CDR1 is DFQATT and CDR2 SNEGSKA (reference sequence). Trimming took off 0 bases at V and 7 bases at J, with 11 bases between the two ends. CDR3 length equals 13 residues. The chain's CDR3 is CSAREGATYTQYF. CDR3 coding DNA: TGCAGTGCTAGAGAGGGGGCGACCTATACGCAGTATTTT.

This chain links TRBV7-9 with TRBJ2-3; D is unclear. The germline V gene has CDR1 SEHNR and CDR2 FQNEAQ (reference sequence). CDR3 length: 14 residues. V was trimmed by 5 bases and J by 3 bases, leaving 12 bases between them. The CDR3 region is CASSLHGPTDTQYF. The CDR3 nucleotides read TGTGCCAGCAGCCTACACGGACCAACAGATACGCAGTATTTT.

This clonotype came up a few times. The CDR3 coding sequence is TGTGCCAGCAGCTTGGTCGGTTTGCTAGCTATTAGCTACAATGAGCAGTTCTTC. Translating gives CASSLVGLLAISYNEQFF. This chain connects TRBV5-5 to TRBJ2-1, with D possibly being TRBD2 (5 bases). Germline V lookup: CDR1 SGHKS, CDR2 YYEKEE (reference sequence). CDR3 length: 18 amino acids. Trimming pared 0 bases from V and 3 bases from J, leaving 19 bases between. Variable domain in full (rest from reference TRBV5-5 and TRBJ2-1): DAGVTQSPTHLIKTRGQQVTLRCSPISGHKSVSWYQQVLGQGPQFIFQYYEKEERGRGNFPDRFSARQFPNYSSELNVNALLLGDSALYLCASSLVGLLAISYNEQFFGPGTRLTVL.

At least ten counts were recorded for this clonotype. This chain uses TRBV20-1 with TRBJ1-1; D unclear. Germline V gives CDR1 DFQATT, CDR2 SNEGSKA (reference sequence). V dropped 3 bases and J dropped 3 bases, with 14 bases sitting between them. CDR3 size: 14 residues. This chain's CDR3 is CSASASGPHTEAFF. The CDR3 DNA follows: TGCAGTGCTAGCGCTAGCGGACCCCACACTGAAGCTTTCTTT.

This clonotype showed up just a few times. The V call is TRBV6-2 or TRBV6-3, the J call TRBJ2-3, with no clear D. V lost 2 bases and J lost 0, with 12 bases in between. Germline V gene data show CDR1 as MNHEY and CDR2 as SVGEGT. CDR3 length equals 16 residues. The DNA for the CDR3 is TGTGCCAGCAGTTACGGTTATCTGGCTAGCACAGATACGCAGTATTTT. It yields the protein CASSYGYLASTDTQYF.

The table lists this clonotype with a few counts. The CDR3 nucleotides are TGCAGTGCCGGGTCCCGACCCGGTGAGCAGTTCTTC. Translated, it gives CSAGSRPGEQFF. This rearrangement joins TRBV20-1 to TRBJ2-1, with D hard to call. This CDR3 spans 12 amino acids. Germline V gives CDR1 DFQATT, CDR2 SNEGSKA (reference sequence). The V end was cut by 6 bases, the J end by 9 bases, with 15 bases between.

The CDR3 DNA sequence: TGTGCCAGCAGCTTATTGAGAAATAGCAATGAGCAGTTCTTC. Protein: CASSLLRNSNEQFF. The chain employs TRBV7-2 and TRBJ2-1; no firm D call. V shed 2 bases and J shed 6 bases, with 11 bases lying between them. Germline CDR1 reads SGHTA; CDR2 reads FQGNSA. The CDR3 runs to 14 residues.

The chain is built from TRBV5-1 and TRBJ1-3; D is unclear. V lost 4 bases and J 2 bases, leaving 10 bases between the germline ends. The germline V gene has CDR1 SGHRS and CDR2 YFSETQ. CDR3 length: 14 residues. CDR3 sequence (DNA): TGCGCCAGCAGCGCGAACAGAGCTGGAAACACCATATATTTT. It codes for CASSANRAGNTIYF.

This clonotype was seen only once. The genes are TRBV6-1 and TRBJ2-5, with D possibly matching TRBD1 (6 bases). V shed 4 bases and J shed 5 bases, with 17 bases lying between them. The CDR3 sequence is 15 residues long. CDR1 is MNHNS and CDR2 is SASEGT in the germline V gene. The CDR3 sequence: CASSAPDSLPETQYF. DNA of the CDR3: TGTGCCAGCAGTGCCCCGGACAGTCTTCCGGAGACCCAGTACTTC.

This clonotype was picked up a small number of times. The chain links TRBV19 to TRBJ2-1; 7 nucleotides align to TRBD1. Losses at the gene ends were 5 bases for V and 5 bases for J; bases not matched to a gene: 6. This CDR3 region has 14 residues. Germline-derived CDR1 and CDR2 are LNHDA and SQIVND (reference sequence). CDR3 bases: TGTGCCAGTAGTCACCGGGGACAGCACAATGAGCAGTTCTTC. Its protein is CASSHRGQHNEQFF.

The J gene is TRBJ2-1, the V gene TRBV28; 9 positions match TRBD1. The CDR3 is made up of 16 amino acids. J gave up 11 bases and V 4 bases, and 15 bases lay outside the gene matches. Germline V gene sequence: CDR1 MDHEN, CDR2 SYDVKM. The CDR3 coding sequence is TGTGCCAGCAGTTCTGCCGGGACAGGGAACAGTGGGAAGCAGTTCTTC. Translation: CASSSAGTGNSGKQFF.

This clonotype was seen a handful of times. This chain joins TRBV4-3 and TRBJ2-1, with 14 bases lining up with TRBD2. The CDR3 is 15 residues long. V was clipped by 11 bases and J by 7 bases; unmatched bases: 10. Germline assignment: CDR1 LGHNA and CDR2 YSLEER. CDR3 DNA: TGCGCCCGAGACCGGACTAGCGGGAGGCCAAATGAGCAGTTCTTC. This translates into CARDRTSGRPNEQFF.

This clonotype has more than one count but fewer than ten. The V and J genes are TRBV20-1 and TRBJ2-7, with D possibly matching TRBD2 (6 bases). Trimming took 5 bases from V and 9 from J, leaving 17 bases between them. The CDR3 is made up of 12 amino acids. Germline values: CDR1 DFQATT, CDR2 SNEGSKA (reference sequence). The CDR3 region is CSAGLALRGQYF. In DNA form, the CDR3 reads TGCAGTGCTGGGCTAGCGCTCCGGGGGCAGTACTTC.

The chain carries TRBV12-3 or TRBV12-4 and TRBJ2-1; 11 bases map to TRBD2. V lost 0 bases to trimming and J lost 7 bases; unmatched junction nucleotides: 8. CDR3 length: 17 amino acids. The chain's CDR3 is CASSLAKPGLAANEQFF. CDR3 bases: TGTGCCAGCAGTTTAGCGAAGCCGGGACTAGCGGCGAATGAGCAGTTCTTC.

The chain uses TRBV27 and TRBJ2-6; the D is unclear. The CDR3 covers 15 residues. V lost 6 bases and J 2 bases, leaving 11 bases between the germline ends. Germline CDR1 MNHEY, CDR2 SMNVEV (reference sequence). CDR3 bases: TGTGCCAGCAGCAAATATCTAGCTGGGGCCAACGTCCTGACTTTC. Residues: CASSKYLAGANVLTF.

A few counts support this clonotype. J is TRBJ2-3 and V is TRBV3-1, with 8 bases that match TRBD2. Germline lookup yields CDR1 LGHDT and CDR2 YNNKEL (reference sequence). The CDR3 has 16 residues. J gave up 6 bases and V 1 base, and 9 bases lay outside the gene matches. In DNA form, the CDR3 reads TGTGCCAGCAGCCAAGGACTAGCGAGACGTGAGGATACGCAGTATTTT. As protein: CASSQGLARREDTQYF.